This passage covers 21 T cell receptor beta chains from one sample sequenced in a study of blood T cell repertoires in COVID-19. Sequencing used immunoSEQ multiplex PCR; TCRdb keeps in-frame clones, though not all of them. The sample shows 190,000 or so clones, about 90% of them seen only once. The material sequenced was peripheral blood. These TCRs come from a man aged 35 to 55 with active or convalescent COVID-19.

The chain recombines TRBV30 with TRBJ2-2, with D hard to call. Trimming took 4 bases from V and 6 from J, leaving 9 bases between them. Germline loops: CDR1 GTSNPN, CDR2 SVGIG (reference sequence). CDR3 length: 12 amino acids. The CDR3 DNA follows: TGTGCCTGGAACCGGGTCGCCGGGGAGCTGTTTTTT. It yields the protein CAWNRVAGELFF. Combining the CDR3 with reference TRBV30 and TRBJ2-2 gives the whole variable domain SQTIHQWPATLVQPVGSPLSLECTVEGTSNPNLYWYRQAAGRGLQLLFYSVGIGQISSEVPQNLSASRPQDRQFILSSKKLLLSDSGFYLCAWNRVAGELFFGEGSRLTVL.

In nucleotides, the CDR3 is TGCGCCAGCAGTACCGGGACTAGCGGGAGAGATACGCAGTATTTT. This gives the protein CASSTGTSGRDTQYF. This rearrangement joins TRBV10-2 to TRBJ2-3; 14 positions agree with TRBD2. Germline values: CDR1 WSHSY, CDR2 SAAADI. Germline trimming cut 5 bases from V and 5 bases from J; bases unmatched to any gene: 3. This CDR3 is 15 amino acids long.

The chain links TRBV5-4 to TRBJ2-7; 7 nucleotides line up with TRBD1. Germline CDR1 and CDR2: SGHNT and YYREEE (reference sequence). The V and J ends lost 4 bases and 2 bases, in that order; junction bases with no gene match: 9. This CDR3 has 15 amino acids. CDR3 loop: CASSGNRGRTYEQYF. The CDR3 DNA reads as TGTGCCAGCAGCGGCAACAGGGGCCGTACCTACGAGCAGTACTTC.

This chain connects TRBV5-1 to TRBJ1-2; 8 nucleotides match TRBD1. CDR3 length: 17 residues. V dropped 0 bases and J dropped 0; count of bases not matched to a gene: 7. Germline loops: CDR1 SGHRS, CDR2 YFSETQ. CDR3 in amino acids: CASSLEGQARANYGYTF. The CDR3 DNA sequence: TGCGCCAGCAGCTTGGAGGGACAGGCAAGGGCTAACTATGGCTACACCTTC. The full variable domain, rest sourced from reference TRBV5-1 and TRBJ1-2, is KAGVTQTPRYLIKTRGQQVTLSCSPISGHRSVSWYQQTPGQGLQFLFEYFSETQRNKGNFPGRFSGRQFSNSRSEMNVSTLELGDSALYLCASSLEGQARANYGYTFGSGTRLTVV.

This rearrangement joins TRBV14 to TRBJ1-1, with TRBD1 as a possible D gene (5 bases). The germline CDR1 and CDR2 sequences are SGHDN and FVKESK. The CDR3 covers 13 residues. Trimming pared 6 bases from V and 5 bases from J, leaving 13 bases between. CDR3 amino acids: CASRDRGVTEAFF. In DNA, the CDR3 is TGTGCCAGCAGGGATCGGGGGGTTACTGAAGCTTTCTTT.

This clone was observed a single time. The chain employs TRBV5-6 and TRBJ1-2, with D unclear. Trimming stripped 0 bases from V and 7 bases from J, with 10 bases between. Germline assignment: CDR1 SGHDT and CDR2 YYEEEE. There are 13 residues in the CDR3. The DNA of the CDR3 is TGTGCCAGCAGCTTGGGGTCAGGTGGTGGCTACACCTTC. Translated, it gives CASSLGSGGGYTF.

To note about this clone: The same CDR3 can be traced to other DNA sequences in this sample. The V call is TRBV9, the J call TRBJ2-5; 9 positions agree with TRBD1. The CDR3 length is 15 residues. Germline V gives CDR1 SGDLS, CDR2 YYNGEE. Losses at the gene ends were 0 bases for V and 5 bases for J; bases not matched to a gene: 5. Here the CDR3 reads CASSVGGQGRETQYF. The DNA for the CDR3 is TGTGCCAGCAGCGTAGGCGGACAGGGGAGGGAGACCCAGTACTTC.

The chain uses TRBV7-9 and TRBJ2-5; no firm D call. Trimming removed 5 bases from V and 4 bases from J, with 8 bases in between. Germline lookup yields CDR1 SEHNR and CDR2 FQNEAQ (reference sequence). This CDR3 is 12 amino acids long. The CDR3 coding sequence is TGTGCCAGCAGCCCGTCAGGAGAGACCCAGTACTTC. Translating gives CASSPSGETQYF.

This clone was seen only once. This sequence joins TRBV2 and TRBJ2-3, with 9 bases that match TRBD2. Losses at the gene ends were 5 bases for V and 2 bases for J; bases not matched to a gene: 11. This CDR3 comprises 17 residues. Germline V lookup: CDR1 SNHLY, CDR2 FYNNEI. The CDR3 here is CASSPSLAGSFTDTQYF. The CDR3 nucleotides are TGTGCCAGCAGTCCTTCCCTAGCGGGGTCCTTCACAGATACGCAGTATTTT.

The rearrangement uses TRBV9 and TRBJ2-2, with D perhaps TRBD2 (6 bases). The CDR3 contains 18 residues. The V and J ends lost 4 bases and 0 bases respectively, with 19 bases between them. Germline values: CDR1 SGDLS, CDR2 YYNGEE. CDR3 bases: TGTGCCAGCAGCTCAGTGGGAACGGGGGAGACGAACACCGGGGAGCTGTTTTTT. Protein sequence: CASSSVGTGETNTGELFF.

The V and J genes are TRBV5-1 and TRBJ1-2, with TRBD1 identical over 7 bases. With 4 bases clipped from V and 6 bases from J, the junction kept 12 bases outside the gene matches. Germline assignment: CDR1 SGHRS and CDR2 YFSETQ. The CDR3 extends over 15 amino acids. The CDR3, as DNA: TGCGCCAGCAGCGGACAGGTGGGCAGGCGAGATGGCTACACCTTC. As protein: CASSGQVGRRDGYTF.

This clone was seen a few times. V gene TRBV10-3 combines with J gene TRBJ1-6, with a possible D match to TRBD1 (5 bases). The CDR3 consists of 17 residues. Trimming cost V 0 bases and J 7 bases, with 16 bases left between them. Per the germline V gene, CDR1 is ENHRY and CDR2 is SYGVKD. The CDR3 DNA is TGTGCCATCAGTGAGTCGAGTCTGGGGGGACGAAATTCACCCCTCCACTTT. This encodes CAISESSLGGRNSPLHF.

The chain has TRBV19 and TRBJ1-2, with D possibly being TRBD1 (5 bases). Deletions cut 2 bases from V and 8 bases from J, with 15 bases between. The length of the CDR3 is 14 residues. The germline gives CDR1 LNHDA, CDR2 SQIVND (reference sequence). CDR3: CASSISPAGGGYTF. The CDR3 nucleotides are TGTGCCAGTAGTATATCCCCCGCCGGGGGGGGCTACACCTTC.

The genes are TRBV18 and TRBJ2-1, with a weak D call TRBD2 (6 bases). This CDR3 region has 15 residues. Germline V gene sequence: CDR1 KGHSH, CDR2 LQKENI. Trimming took off 0 bases at V and 6 bases at J, with 12 bases between the two ends. This CDR3 is CASSPPLGAGNEQFF. In DNA form, the CDR3 reads TGTGCCAGCTCACCACCGTTAGGAGCGGGCAATGAGCAGTTCTTC.

The genes are TRBV5-1 and TRBJ2-2; D gene ambiguous. The CDR3 totals 16 residues. Germline assignment: CDR1 SGHRS and CDR2 YFSETQ. The ends were cut back, 1 base at V and 0 bases at J, with 10 bases in the middle. The CDR3 loop is CASSLSASANTGELFF. CDR3 nucleotides: TGCGCCAGCAGCTTGTCCGCCAGCGCGAACACCGGGGAGCTGTTTTTT.

In DNA, the CDR3 is TGTGCCAGCCCAGACAATCCGAGAGATGGCTACACCTTC. Translating gives CASPDNPRDGYTF. This chain uses TRBV2 with TRBJ1-2; D gene uncertain. Germline V gene lookup returns CDR1 SNHLY and CDR2 FYNNEI. V shed 8 bases and J shed 6 bases, with 16 bases lying between them. The CDR3 loop spans 13 amino acids. The variable domain in full, completed from reference TRBV2 and TRBJ1-2, reads EPEVTQTPSHQVTQMGQEVILRCVPISNHLYFYWYRQILGQKVEFLVSFYNNEISEKSEIFDDQFSVERPDGSNFTLKIRSTKLEDSAMYFCASPDNPRDGYTFGSGTRLTVV.

This sequence joins TRBV2 and TRBJ2-1; 8 positions agree with TRBD1. Unmatched junction bases numbered 2, after V lost 4 bases and J lost 0 bases. The CDR3 is made up of 15 amino acids. Germline values: CDR1 SNHLY, CDR2 FYNNEI. The CDR3 nucleotides are TGTGCCAGCAGTGTGGACAGGGCCTCCTACAATGAGCAGTTCTTC. It encodes CASSVDRASYNEQFF.

J is TRBJ2-3 and V is TRBV19, with TRBD2 matching over 8 bases. J was trimmed by 0 bases and V by 10 bases; bases with no gene match: 6. Germline-derived CDR1 and CDR2 are LNHDA and SQIVND (reference sequence). The CDR3 spans 14 residues. For the CDR3, the DNA is TGTGCCACCCGCAAGCGGGGGAGCACAGATACGCAGTATTTT. It translates to CATRKRGSTDTQYF.

This chain joins TRBV4-1 and TRBJ1-2; TRBD1 aligns across 7 bases. The junction had 5 bases not matched to a gene; V was cut back by 3 bases and J by 4 bases. Germline V lookup: CDR1 MGHRA, CDR2 YSYEKL. The CDR3 loop spans 14 amino acids. CDR3 residues: CASSHHRGSYGYTF. In DNA form, the CDR3 reads TGCGCCAGCAGCCATCACAGGGGATCCTATGGCTACACCTTC.

This clone was seen just once. The chain's CDR3 is CASGLGNRENEQYF. CDR3 nucleotide sequence: TGTGCTAGTGGTTTGGGGAACAGGGAGAACGAGCAGTACTTC. The chain uses TRBV12-5 and TRBJ2-7; a weak D match, TRBD1 (6 bases). Trimming took off 1 base at V and 5 bases at J, with 12 bases between the two ends. CDR1 is LGHNT, CDR2 FRNRAP, per germline. This CDR3 contains 14 residues.

The rearrangement uses TRBV6-6 and TRBJ1-5; D may be TRBD1 (5 bases). Germline V gene lookup returns CDR1 MNHNY and CDR2 SVGAGI (reference sequence). The germline V and J ends were trimmed by 5 bases and 4 bases, with 9 bases remaining between them. The CDR3 extends over 13 amino acids. The CDR3 here is CASSIDSNQPQHF. CDR3 nucleotide sequence: TGTGCCAGCAGTATCGACAGTAATCAGCCCCAGCATTTT.